The entry below describes one TCR beta chain. This CDR3 has 18 residues. This sample was included in a study of T cell changes during pregnancy in multiple sclerosis. Method: immunoSEQ multiplex PCR; TCRdb's copy keeps in-frame clones and lacks some. The sample includes about 59,000 clones, about 90% of them seen just once. This chain links TRBV21-1 with TRBJ2-7; the D call in the table, TRBD1, was not verified against the DNA. TRBV21-1 is termed a pseudogene. This sequence was found in a female donor in good health, enrolled as a control in a pregnancy study. The material sequenced was peripheral blood, taken in the third trimester of pregnancy. CDR3: CASSLRTENPDRPYEQYF. DNA for the CDR3: TGTGCCAGCAGCTTAAGAACCGAGAACCCGGACAGACCCTACGAGCAGTACTTC.